The T cell receptor (beta chain) described here comes from a study of human T cells and chemical hapten exposure. As for the study in general: Patients were given diphenylcyclopropenone on the scalp weekly across the roughly 25-week study.

Between the trimmed V and J ends, which lost 0 bases and 4 bases, there was a span of 11 bases. The germline V gene encodes CDR1 SGDLS and CDR2 YYNGEE. The CDR3 has 15 residues. Via MiXCR, TCRdb re-called the RACE reads, giving one row per CDR3 protein. This sample has over 70,000 distinct CDR3 sequences, with around 10% found just once. Time point given: patch test 2, 6 weeks after DPC sensitization. Described treatment: therapeutic diphenylcyclopropenone sensitization with weekly scalp DPC. This specimen consisted of whole blood, obtained in connection with sensitization to the hapten diphenylcyclopropenone (DPC). The source of this sequence is a man aged 18 to 29 with alopecia areata. Some clones in this sample may be carry-over from other donors' samples. This sequence joins TRBV9 and TRBJ1-5; D not certain. The chain's CDR3 is CASSVEGSANQPQHF. As DNA, the CDR3 is TGTGCCAGCAGCGTAGAAGGCAGCGCAAATCAGCCCCAGCATTTT.